One and the same sample provided the 10 T cell receptor beta chains below, sequenced in a study of T cells after posttransplantation cyclophosphamide. Only in-frame clones appear in the TCRdb table, and some are missing; sequencing was by immunoSEQ multiplex PCR. In total the sample includes some 38,000 clones, none of them seen once. Sequencing was carried out using PBMCs. The receptors shown here come from a man aged 45 to 65 in good health, CMV-negative, and a related stem cell transplant donor.

This clone was seen repeatedly, ten times or more. The V gene is TRBV13, the J gene TRBJ2-5, with 10 nucleotides matching TRBD2. The CDR3 has 20 amino acids. The germline gives CDR1 PRHDT, CDR2 FYEKMQ (reference sequence). J gave up 4 bases and V 1 base, and 18 bases lay outside the gene matches. CDR3 in amino acids: CASSLVRGLAGEGLRETQYF. The CDR3 DNA sequence: TGTGCCAGCAGCTTAGTCCGTGGGCTAGCGGGGGAAGGGTTGCGAGAGACCCAGTACTTC.

This clone has at least ten counts. V usage is TRBV13 and J usage is TRBJ2-3; no reliable D call. CDR1 is PRHDT and CDR2 is FYEKMQ in the germline V gene (reference sequence). V was trimmed by 4 bases and J by 4 bases, leaving 18 bases between them. This CDR3 contains 16 residues. The CDR3 nucleotides read TGTGCCAGCAGCTACCGGTCCCTCGATCCCCCAGATACGCAGTATTTT. It translates to CASSYRSLDPPDTQYF.

This clone was seen repeatedly, ten times or more. The J gene is TRBJ1-5, the V gene TRBV28; TRBD1 is a possible D gene (5 bases). Germline V gene lookup returns CDR1 MDHEN and CDR2 SYDVKM. CDR3 length equals 14 residues. V lost 4 bases, J lost 6 bases, and 13 bases lay in between. The CDR3: CASSYPEGVQPQHF. In nucleotides, the CDR3 is TGTGCCAGCAGTTATCCCGAAGGGGTTCAGCCCCAGCATTTT.

Details on this clone: A clone one base away is much larger, so this may be a read error. The J gene is TRBJ2-7, the V gene TRBV5-1, with 7 positions matching TRBD1. The CDR3 is made up of 14 amino acids. Per germline, CDR1 SGHRS and CDR2 YFSETQ. The CDR3 DNA sequence: TGCGCCAGCAGCCCCGGGAAGGGGGCTTACGAGCGGTACTTC. Amino acids: CASSPGKGAYERYF.

This clone was counted many times. The chain couples TRBV9 to TRBJ1-1, with 8 bases aligning to TRBD1. This CDR3 is built from 14 residues. Trimming at V came to 6 bases and at J to 0 bases, leaving 4 bases not matched to a gene. The V gene's germline CDR1 is SGDLS and CDR2 YYNGEE. In DNA form, the CDR3 reads TGTGCCAGCACCCGGACAGGGATGAACACTGAAGCTTTCTTT. Encoded protein: CASTRTGMNTEAFF.

This clone was observed at least ten times. J is TRBJ1-1 and V is TRBV29-1; D is unclear. CDR1 is SQVTM, CDR2 ANQGSEA, per germline. Trimming took 2 bases from V and 5 from J, leaving 9 bases between them. The CDR3 loop spans 12 amino acids. The CDR3 DNA sequence: TGCAGCGTTGAAAACCCCAGTACTGAAGCTTTCTTT. This sequence encodes CSVENPSTEAFF.

This clone was seen many times. CDR3 amino acids: CASSAGTSTDTQYF. CDR3 DNA: TGTGCCAGCAGCGCTGGGACTAGCACAGATACGCAGTATTTT. The rearrangement links TRBV7-3 to TRBJ2-3; possible D gene TRBD2, 6 bases. V dropped 5 bases and J dropped 0 bases, with 9 bases sitting between them. This CDR3 has 14 amino acids. Per the germline V gene, CDR1 is SGHTA and CDR2 is FQGTGA.

A few counts support this clone. The chain has TRBV30 and TRBJ2-5, with 13 bases identical to TRBD2. The CDR3 is 17 amino acids. Germline V gene lookup returns CDR1 GTSNPN and CDR2 SVGIG (reference sequence). In nucleotides, the CDR3 is TGTGCACTGCTCTATCTCGGACTAGCGGGAGTTGGGGAGACCCAGTACTTC. Amino acid sequence: CALLYLGLAGVGETQYF.

The sample holds many counts of this clone. This chain links TRBV30 with TRBJ1-1; 8 bases align to TRBD1. The CDR3 covers 14 residues. The V gene end was trimmed by 1 base and the J gene end by 3 bases; junction bases not matched to a gene: 4. In germline, CDR1 is GTSNPN, CDR2 SVGIG (reference sequence). The CDR3 DNA reads TGTGCCTGGAGTGAGGGACAGGCCTACACTGAAGCTTTCTTT. Translation: CAWSEGQAYTEAFF.

This clone was counted ten times or more. The chain links TRBV5-1 to TRBJ1-2; maybe TRBD1 (6 bases). The CDR3 has 12 residues. Germline V gene lookup returns CDR1 SGHRS and CDR2 YFSETQ. Trimming pared 4 bases from V and 8 bases from J, leaving 12 bases between. CDR3 in DNA: TGCGCCAGCAGCCCTGACAGGATCGGCTACACCTTC. This codes for CASSPDRIGYTF.